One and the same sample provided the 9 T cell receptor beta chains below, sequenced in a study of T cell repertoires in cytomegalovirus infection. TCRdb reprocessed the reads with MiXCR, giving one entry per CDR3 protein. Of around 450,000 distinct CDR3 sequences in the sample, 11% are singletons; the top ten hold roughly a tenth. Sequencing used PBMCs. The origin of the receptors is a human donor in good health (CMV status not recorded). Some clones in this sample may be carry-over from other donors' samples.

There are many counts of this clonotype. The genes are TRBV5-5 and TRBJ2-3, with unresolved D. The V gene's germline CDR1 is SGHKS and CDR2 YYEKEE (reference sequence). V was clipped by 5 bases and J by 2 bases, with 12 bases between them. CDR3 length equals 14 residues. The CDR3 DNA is TGTGCCAGCAGTTTTGGGCGGATCACAGATACGCAGTATTTT. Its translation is CASSFGRITDTQYF.

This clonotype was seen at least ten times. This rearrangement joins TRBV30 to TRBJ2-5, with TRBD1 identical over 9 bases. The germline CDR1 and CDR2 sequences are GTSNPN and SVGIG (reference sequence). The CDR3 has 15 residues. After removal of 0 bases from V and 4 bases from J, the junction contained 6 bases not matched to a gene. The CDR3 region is CAWSVGQGRGETQYF. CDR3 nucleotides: TGTGCCTGGAGTGTCGGACAGGGGAGAGGAGAGACCCAGTACTTC.

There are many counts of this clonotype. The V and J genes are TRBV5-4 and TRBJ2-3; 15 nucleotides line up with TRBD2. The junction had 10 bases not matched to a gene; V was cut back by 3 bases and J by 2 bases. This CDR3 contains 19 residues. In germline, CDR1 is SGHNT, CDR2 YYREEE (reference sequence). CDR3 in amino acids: CASSSAGLAGGPNTDTQYF. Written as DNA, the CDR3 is TGTGCCAGCAGCTCGGCGGGACTAGCGGGAGGCCCGAACACAGATACGCAGTATTTT.

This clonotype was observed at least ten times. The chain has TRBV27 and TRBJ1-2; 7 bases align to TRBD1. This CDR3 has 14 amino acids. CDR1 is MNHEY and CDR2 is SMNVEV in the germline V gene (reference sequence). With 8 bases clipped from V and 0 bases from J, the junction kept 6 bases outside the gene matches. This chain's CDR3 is CASRGQETNYGYTF. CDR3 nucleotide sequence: TGTGCCAGCCGTGGACAGGAGACTAACTATGGCTACACCTTC.

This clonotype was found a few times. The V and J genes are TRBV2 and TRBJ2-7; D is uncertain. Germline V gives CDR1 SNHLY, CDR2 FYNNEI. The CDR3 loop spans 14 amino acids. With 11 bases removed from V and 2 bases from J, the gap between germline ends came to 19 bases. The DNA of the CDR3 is TGTGCCCCTATTATCCTACTCCACCCCTACGAGCAGTACTTC. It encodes CAPIILLHPYEQYF.

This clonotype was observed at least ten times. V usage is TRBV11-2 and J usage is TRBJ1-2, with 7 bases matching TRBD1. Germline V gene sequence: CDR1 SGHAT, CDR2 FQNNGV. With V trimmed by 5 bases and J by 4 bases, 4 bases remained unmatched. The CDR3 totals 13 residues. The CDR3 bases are TGTGCCAGCAGCCTGACAGGGACCTATGGCTACACCTTC. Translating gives CASSLTGTYGYTF.

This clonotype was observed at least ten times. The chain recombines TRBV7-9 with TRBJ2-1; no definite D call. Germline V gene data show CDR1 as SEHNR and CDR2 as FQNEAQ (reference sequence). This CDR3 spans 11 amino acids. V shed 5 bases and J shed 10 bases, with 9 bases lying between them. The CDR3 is CASSPTWEQFF. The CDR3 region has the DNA TGTGCCAGCAGCCCCACCTGGGAGCAGTTCTTC. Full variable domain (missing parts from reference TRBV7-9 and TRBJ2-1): DTGVSQNPRHKITKRGQNVTFRCDPISEHNRLYWYRQTLGQGPEFLTYFQNEAQLEKSRLLSDRFSAERPKGSFSTLEIQRTEQGDSAMYLCASSPTWEQFFGPGTRLTVL.

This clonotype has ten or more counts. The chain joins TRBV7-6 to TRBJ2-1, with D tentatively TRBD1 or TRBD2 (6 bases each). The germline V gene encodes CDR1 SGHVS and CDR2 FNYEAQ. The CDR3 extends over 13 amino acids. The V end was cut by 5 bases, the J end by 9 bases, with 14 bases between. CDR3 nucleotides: TGTGCCAGCAGCCCTAGGGGGGTGGTTGAGCAGTTCTTC. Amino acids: CASSPRGVVEQFF.

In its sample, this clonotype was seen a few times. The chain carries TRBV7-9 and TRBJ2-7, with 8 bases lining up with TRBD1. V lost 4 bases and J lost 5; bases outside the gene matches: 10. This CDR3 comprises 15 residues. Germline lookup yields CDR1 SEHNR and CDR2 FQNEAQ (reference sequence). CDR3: CASSSTGARSHEQYF. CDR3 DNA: TGTGCCAGCAGCTCGACAGGGGCGCGTTCCCACGAGCAGTACTTC.